This TCR beta chain was observed in a study of blood T cell repertoires in COVID-19. In the source study's methods: For nucleated cells, counts were estimated from reference gene primer amplification. Generated by immunoSEQ multiplex PCR, the TCRdb table keeps only in-frame clones and is missing some. The DNA was the basis for D and trimming; V, J and clone size are from that table. This sample has roughly 170,000 clones, with approximately 82% found just once. V was pared by 5 bases and J by 0 bases, with 9 bases between. CDR1 is SGHTA and CDR2 is FQGNSA in the germline V gene. CDR3 length equals 14 residues.

This TCR derives from a man between 60 and 75 years old who had recovered from COVID-19. Sequencing was carried out using PBMCs or T cells enriched from blood (not recorded which). The rearrangement joins TRBV7-2 to TRBJ2-3; possibly TRBD1 for D (6 bases). The CDR3 spells CASSDRTSTDTQYF. Here the CDR3 DNA reads TGTGCCAGCAGCGACAGGACTAGCACAGATACGCAGTATTTT.